This T cell receptor (beta chain) was captured by sequencing in a study of CD8 T cells in ankylosing spondylitis. Germline V gene sequence: CDR1 SGHRS, CDR2 YFSETQ. This CDR3 comprises 15 residues. V was pared by 4 bases and J by 3 bases, with 14 bases between. TCRdb re-called the 5' RACE reads through MiXCR, storing one row per CDR3 protein. The data hold 200,000 to 250,000 distinct CDR3 sequences, with about 11% observed a single time. This clonotype has a count of ten or more. The gene calls are TRBV5-1 and TRBJ2-1; TRBD2 is a possible D gene (6 bases). Sequencing was carried out using blood, either unsorted or a sorted T cell fraction (not recorded which). This sequence originates from a male donor with ankylosing spondylitis or in good health (not recorded which). CDR3 DNA sequence: TGCGCCAGCAGCCCAGGACGGAGGGACTACAATGAGCAGTTCTTC. It translates to CASSPGRRDYNEQFF.